This passage covers 6 T cell receptor beta chains from one sample sequenced in a study of CD8+CD57+ T cells in acquired aplastic anemia. Investigators profiled TCR beta VDJ and CDR3 from genomic DNA template. MiXCR, applied by TCRdb to the reads, yields one record per CDR3 protein. The sample has under 350,000 distinct CDR3 sequences, approximately 56% seen once; the top ten hold 7.5% to 9%. What was sequenced was sorted CD4+, CD8+, or CD8+CD57+ T cells (not recorded which) from PBMCs. The receptors originated from a human donor with severe aplastic anemia or a healthy control (not recorded which).

The chain has TRBV24-1 and TRBJ2-3; D gene unclear. Trimming left V 0 bases short and J 1 base short, with 7 bases between. In germline, CDR1 is KGHDR, CDR2 SFDVKD. There are 15 residues in the CDR3. The CDR3 reads CATSDLALGTDTQYF. CDR3 coding DNA: TGTGCCACCAGTGATTTGGCTTTGGGCACAGATACGCAGTATTTT.

This clonotype was recorded many times. The chain recombines TRBV5-1 with TRBJ1-4; no firm D call. V lost 0 bases and J 5 bases, leaving 8 bases between the germline ends. The CDR3 extends over 14 amino acids. Germline CDR1 SGHRS, CDR2 YFSETQ. CDR3 in DNA: TGCGCCAGCAGCTTGGGTATTCCAAATGAAAAACTGTTTTTT. Its translation: CASSLGIPNEKLFF.

This CDR3 reads CASSPSISYNEQFF. The CDR3 DNA follows: TGTGCCAGCAGCCCCTCTATCTCCTACAATGAGCAGTTCTTC. The chain has TRBV7-3 and TRBJ2-1; D call uncertain. V gave up 5 bases and J gave up 0 bases, with 8 bases separating them. The CDR3 runs 14 residues. Germline CDR1 and CDR2: SGHTA and FQGTGA. Variable domain in full (rest from reference TRBV7-3 and TRBJ2-1): GAGVSQTPSNKVTEKGKYVELRCDPISGHTALYWYRQSLGQGPEFLIYFQGTGAADDSGLPNDRFFAVRPEGSVSTLKIQRTERGDSAVYLCASSPSISYNEQFFGPGTRLTVL.

This clonotype was seen repeatedly, ten times or more. The J gene is TRBJ2-3, the V gene TRBV29-1, with unresolved D. Germline CDR1 reads SQVTM; CDR2 reads ANQGSEA. The CDR3 runs to 13 residues. V dropped 8 bases and J dropped 2 bases, with 14 bases sitting between them. The DNA for the CDR3 is TGCAGCCTTCTTAGCCGATCCACAGATACGCAGTATTTT. The encoded protein is CSLLSRSTDTQYF.

The chain employs TRBV10-3 and TRBJ2-7; TRBD1 matches at 8 bases. This CDR3 has 18 amino acids. Germline V CDR1 and CDR2: ENHRY, SYGVKD. J gave up 0 bases and V 10 bases, and 20 bases lay outside the gene matches. As DNA, the CDR3 is TGTGCCAGCAGCTTAGGCGGACAGGGTTTGACCCGCTCCTACGAGCAGTACTTC. This sequence encodes CASSLGGQGLTRSYEQYF.

A note on this clonotype: A junction end diverges from the germline sequence, so it may reflect a read error. This chain uses TRBV3-1 with TRBJ1-5; 8 nucleotides align to TRBD1. The CDR3 loop spans 15 amino acids. The germline V gene encodes CDR1 LGHDT and CDR2 YNNKEL (reference sequence). CDR3 region: CASSQGDRRNRPQHF. The CDR3 region has the DNA TGTGCCAGCAGCCAAGGGGACAGGCGTAATCGGCCCCAGCATTTT.